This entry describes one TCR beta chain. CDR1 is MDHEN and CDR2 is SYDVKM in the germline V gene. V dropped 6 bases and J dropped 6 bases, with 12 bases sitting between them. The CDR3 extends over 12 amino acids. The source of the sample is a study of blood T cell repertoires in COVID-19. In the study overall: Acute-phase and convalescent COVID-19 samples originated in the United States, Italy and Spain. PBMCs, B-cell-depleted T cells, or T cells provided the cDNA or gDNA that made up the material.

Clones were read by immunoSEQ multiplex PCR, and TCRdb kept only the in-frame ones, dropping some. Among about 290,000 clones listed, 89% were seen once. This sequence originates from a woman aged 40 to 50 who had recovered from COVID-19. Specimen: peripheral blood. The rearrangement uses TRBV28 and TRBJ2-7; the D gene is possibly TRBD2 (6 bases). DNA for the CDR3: TGTGCCAGCAGCGAGGTGGGGGGCGAGCAGTACTTC. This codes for CASSEVGGEQYF.